The next 24 T cell receptor beta chains were all read from a single sample in a study of T-cell reconstitution after alpha-beta-depleted transplantation in children. The TCRbeta library was prepared with unique molecular identifiers. MiXCR, applied by TCRdb to the PCR reads, yields one record per CDR3 protein. This table holds about 240,000 distinct CDR3 sequences, more than 20% found once. The sample consisted of PBMCs, taken before TCRalphabeta/CD19-depleted stem cell transplant. Source of these receptors: a girl aged 2-10 years with Fanconi anemia, due to receive a stem cell transplant.

This clonotype is a singleton in its sample. The genes are TRBV29-1 and TRBJ2-4; 7 nucleotides align to TRBD1. Trimming cost V 0 bases and J 0 bases; bases outside gene matches: 11. From germline, CDR1 is SQVTM and CDR2 ANQGSEA. This CDR3 comprises 18 residues. CDR3 nucleotides: TGCAGCGTTGAAGATTTACGACAGGGAGATCTAGCCAAAAACATTCAGTACTTC. It encodes CSVEDLRQGDLAKNIQYF.

The table lists this clonotype with a few counts. J is TRBJ2-3 and V is TRBV12-3 or TRBV12-4; TRBD2 agrees at 7 bases. With 4 bases clipped from V and 4 bases from J, the junction kept 5 bases outside the gene matches. CDR3 length: 14 amino acids. The DNA of the CDR3 is TGTGCCAGCAGTTCTGGACTAGTCTCAGATACGCAGTATTTT. This encodes CASSSGLVSDTQYF.

This clonotype was recorded a few times. The CDR3 region is CASSYRGSSYNEQFF. The DNA of the CDR3 is TGTGCCAGCAGTTACCGGGGGAGCTCCTACAATGAGCAGTTCTTC. The rearrangement links TRBV6-2 or TRBV6-3 to TRBJ2-1; D perhaps matches TRBD2 (6 bases). V was trimmed by 2 bases and J by 0 bases, leaving 8 bases between them. CDR3 length: 15 residues. Germline assignment: CDR1 MNHEY and CDR2 SVGEGT.

This clonotype was observed many times. V gene TRBV12-3 or TRBV12-4 combines with J gene TRBJ2-6, with 7 bases lining up with TRBD1. There are 15 residues in the CDR3. V gave up 4 bases and J gave up 2 bases; unmatched junction bases: 2. The CDR3 nucleotides are TGTGCCAGCAGTTCCGACAGGGCTGGGGCCAACGTCCTGACTTTC. Translation gives CASSSDRAGANVLTF.

This clonotype was seen a handful of times. The V gene is TRBV7-6, the J gene TRBJ2-1; a weak D match, TRBD2 (5 bases). This CDR3 region has 16 residues. V dropped 3 bases and J dropped 3 bases, with 15 bases sitting between them. Germline CDR1 reads SGHVS; CDR2 reads FNYEAQ. CDR3 region: CASSLLGEGSYNEQFF. CDR3 DNA sequence: TGTGCCAGCAGCTTGCTCGGGGAAGGTAGCTACAATGAGCAGTTCTTC.

The V and J genes are TRBV6-5 and TRBJ2-2; D is possibly TRBD2 (5 bases). V lost 0 bases to trimming and J lost 1 base, with 9 bases between them. The CDR3 contains 16 residues. CDR1 and CDR2 (germline): MNHEY, SVGAGI. The CDR3 DNA sequence: TGTGCCAGCAGTTACTCGGGAGCTCGGAACACCGGGGAGCTGTTTTTT. Its protein is CASSYSGARNTGELFF.

The chain couples TRBV18 to TRBJ2-1; 7 bases align to TRBD1. Trimming at V came to 0 bases and at J to 5 bases, leaving 1 base not matched to a gene. CDR3 length: 14 residues. Germline values: CDR1 KGHSH, CDR2 LQKENI. The CDR3 region has the DNA TGTGCCAGCTCACCACCAGGGACAGACAATGAGCAGTTCTTC. This sequence encodes CASSPPGTDNEQFF.

This clonotype has just a few counts. This sequence joins TRBV4-2 and TRBJ2-6; D not resolved. Trimming removed 0 bases from V and 3 bases from J, with 6 bases in between. Looked up from germline, CDR1 is LGHNA and CDR2 is YNFKEQ. This CDR3 spans 15 amino acids. CDR3 protein: CASSQDLYGANVLTF. DNA for the CDR3: TGTGCCAGCAGCCAAGATCTTTATGGGGCCAACGTCCTGACTTTC.

Turning to this clonotype: A much larger clonotype is one base distant, so this may be a read error. The rearrangement uses TRBV25-1 and TRBJ2-1; 7 positions agree with TRBD1. The CDR3 covers 12 residues. Germline values: CDR1 MGHDK, CDR2 SYGVNS. This CDR3 reads CAGRGSLVEQFF. The CDR3 DNA sequence: TGTGCCGGCAGGGGGAGCCTGGTAGAGCAGTTCTTC.

In its sample, this clonotype was seen many times. V usage is TRBV28 and J usage is TRBJ2-7, with 7 bases matching TRBD2. CDR3 length: 14 amino acids. V trimming: 5 bases; J trimming: 2 bases; junction bases outside the gene matches: 6. CDR1 is MDHEN and CDR2 is SYDVKM in the germline V gene. CDR3 sequence (DNA): TGTGCCAGCAGTCCGACGGGACTACCCTACGAGCAGTACTTC. Its translation is CASSPTGLPYEQYF.

This clonotype has at least ten counts. This chain links TRBV29-1 with TRBJ2-3, with D possibly TRBD2 on 6 matching bases. The CDR3 has 17 residues. Per the germline V gene, CDR1 is SQVTM and CDR2 is ANQGSEA. With 0 bases removed from V and 4 bases from J, the gap between germline ends came to 20 bases. The CDR3 protein is CSVEDFSSATAADTQYF. The CDR3 DNA reads as TGCAGCGTTGAAGACTTCTCTAGCGCGACGGCCGCAGATACGCAGTATTTT.

This clonotype was detected many times. The chain combines TRBV19 with TRBJ2-5; 9 positions agree with TRBD1. V lost 2 bases, J lost 6 bases, and 4 bases stayed unmatched. Germline-derived CDR1 and CDR2 are LNHDA and SQIVND (reference sequence). The CDR3 length is 14 residues. The CDR3 DNA reads TGTGCCAGTAGTATAACAGGGGGCGATCAGACCCAGTACTTC. This gives the protein CASSITGGDQTQYF.

The chain is built from TRBV2 and TRBJ2-3; 8 bases are shared with TRBD2. CDR1 and CDR2 (germline): SNHLY, FYNNEI. V was clipped by 1 base and J by 0 bases; unmatched bases: 6. The CDR3 consists of 17 residues. The CDR3 loop reads CASSEGVAGGSTDTQYF. The CDR3, as DNA: TGTGCCAGCAGTGAAGGGGTGGCGGGGGGCAGCACAGATACGCAGTATTTT.

This chain connects TRBV5-1 to TRBJ2-5, with 7 nucleotides matching TRBD1. The CDR3 is 16 amino acids. Germline-derived CDR1 and CDR2 are SGHRS and YFSETQ. With 2 bases clipped from V and 2 bases from J, the junction kept 9 bases outside the gene matches. CDR3: CASSFYEGAGQETQYF. In DNA form, the CDR3 reads TGCGCCAGCAGCTTTTACGAGGGGGCCGGTCAAGAGACCCAGTACTTC.

This clonotype occurred many times. One end of the junction varies from germline; a read error may be responsible. V usage is TRBV29-1 and J usage is TRBJ1-2; 7 bases agree with TRBD1. The CDR3 runs to 15 residues. From germline, CDR1 is SQVTM and CDR2 ANQGSEA. CDR3 loop: CSVEDRVERPYGYTF. The CDR3 DNA reads as TGCAGCGTCGAAGACAGGGTTGAGCGTCCCTATGGCTACACCTTC.

The chain joins TRBV29-1 to TRBJ2-7; D is ambiguous. V was pared by 5 bases and J by 3 bases, with 8 bases between. CDR1 and CDR2 (germline): SQVTM, ANQGSEA. This CDR3 spans 11 amino acids. The CDR3 DNA is TGCAGCGTTAAAAATTTCTACGAGCAGTACTTC. Its protein is CSVKNFYEQYF.

Only one count was recorded for this clonotype. The genes are TRBV20-1 and TRBJ2-2; no definite D call. Germline CDR1 DFQATT, CDR2 SNEGSKA (reference sequence). The CDR3 contains 13 residues. V was trimmed by 1 base and J by 4 bases, leaving 7 bases between them. The CDR3 protein is CSARGSATGELFF. CDR3 nucleotides: TGCAGTGCTAGAGGATCGGCCACCGGGGAGCTGTTTTTT.

This clonotype was counted at least ten times. The V call is TRBV12-3 or TRBV12-4, the J call TRBJ2-6, with D unresolved. This CDR3 contains 15 residues. V was pared by 6 bases and J by 0 bases, with 9 bases between. Here the CDR3 reads CASSRYGSGANVLTF. CDR3 bases: TGTGCCAGCAGCCGATATGGCTCTGGGGCCAACGTCCTGACTTTC.

This clonotype was seen a handful of times. The chain carries TRBV11-2 and TRBJ2-7, with TRBD2 matching 7 bases. The V gene end was trimmed by 1 base and the J gene end by 0 bases; junction bases not matched to a gene: 3. Germline-derived CDR1 and CDR2 are SGHAT and FQNNGV. The CDR3 is 15 residues long. CDR3 nucleotides: TGTGCCAGCAGCTTAGTGGGGGGGAGCTCCTACGAGCAGTACTTC. This gives the protein CASSLVGGSSYEQYF.

This clonotype was picked up many times. The CDR3: CSARGVPSYEQYF. CDR3 DNA sequence: TGCAGTGCCCGCGGGGTACCTTCCTACGAGCAGTACTTC. The V and J genes are TRBV20-1 and TRBJ2-7; D might be TRBD2 (6 bases). The germline gives CDR1 DFQATT, CDR2 SNEGSKA (reference sequence). V lost 6 bases and J 1 base, leaving 13 bases between the germline ends. The CDR3 has 13 residues.

As concerns this clonotype: A junction boundary mismatches the germline segment, possibly from a read error. This sequence joins TRBV12-3 or TRBV12-4 and TRBJ2-3; the match to TRBD2 covers 8 bases. The CDR3 consists of 17 residues. CDR3 nucleotides: TGCGCCAGCAGTTTGGGACGAGGGACTAGATTCACAGATACGCAGTATTTT. Translating it yields CASSLGRGTRFTDTQYF.

The V and J genes are TRBV6-2 or TRBV6-3 and TRBJ2-3; D ambiguous. CDR3 length equals 15 residues. The germline V and J ends were trimmed by 0 bases and 0 bases, with 7 bases remaining between them. Germline V gene sequence: CDR1 MNHEY, CDR2 SVGEGT. In DNA form, the CDR3 reads TGTGCCAGCAGTTACTCCCACTACAGCACAGATACGCAGTATTTT. Its translation is CASSYSHYSTDTQYF.

This clonotype has just a few counts. V and J are TRBV20-1 and TRBJ2-3, with D perhaps matching TRBD2 (7 bases). The V and J ends lost 5 bases and 3 bases respectively, with 15 bases between them. The CDR3 has 14 amino acids. CDR1 DFQATT and CDR2 SNEGSKA come from the germline V gene (reference sequence). Here the CDR3 reads CSAPKGGPTDTQYF. In DNA form, the CDR3 reads TGCAGTGCTCCCAAGGGGGGGCCGACAGATACGCAGTATTTT.

This clonotype was counted at least ten times. This chain joins TRBV29-1 and TRBJ2-5, with TRBD2 as a possible D gene (5 bases). Germline assignment: CDR1 SQVTM and CDR2 ANQGSEA. The CDR3 has 12 residues. V was trimmed by 4 bases and J by 4 bases, leaving 10 bases between them. CDR3 sequence (DNA): TGCAGCGTTGTAGTAGGAGGAGAGACCCAGTACTTC. Its translation is CSVVVGGETQYF.